The 23 T cell receptor beta chains presented below share a single source sample, sequenced in a study of cytomegalovirus exposure and HLA in healthy donors. PCR primers comprised 60 Vbeta and 13 Jbeta primers. The method was immunoSEQ multiplex PCR; TCRdb's version includes in-frame clones alone and lacks a portion of them. This sample contains fewer than 30,000 clones. Source material: PBMCs. The source of these receptors is a young man in good health and CMV-seronegative.

This chain uses TRBV30 with TRBJ1-1; TRBD1 might be the D (6 bases). Germline V gene sequence: CDR1 GTSNPN, CDR2 SVGIG (reference sequence). The CDR3 has 13 amino acids. Trimming cost V 7 bases and J 0 bases, with 12 bases left between them. The CDR3 region has the DNA TGTGCCTACAACAGGGCCCTGAACACTGAAGCTTTCTTT. Protein sequence: CAYNRALNTEAFF.

The chain employs TRBV19 and TRBJ1-2; 10 bases align to TRBD1. CDR3 length equals 14 residues. V shed 10 bases and J 5 bases; nucleotides not matched to a gene: 10. Germline CDR1 and CDR2: LNHDA and SQIVND (reference sequence). The CDR3 region has the DNA TGTGCCACTGCCCGGGACAGGGGAAAATATGGCTACACCTTC. Translating gives CATARDRGKYGYTF.

Here the CDR3 DNA reads TGTGCCAGCAGCTTGTGGGGCAGCACTGAAGCTTTCTTT. Translated, it gives CASSLWGSTEAFF. The genes are TRBV7-2 and TRBJ1-1; D is perhaps TRBD1 (5 bases). V lost 3 bases to trimming and J lost 4 bases, with 9 bases between them. The CDR3 has 13 residues. Germline CDR1 and CDR2: SGHTA and FQGNSA.

The chain combines TRBV19 with TRBJ1-2, with 8 bases fitting TRBD1. V shed 6 bases, J shed 2 bases, and the junction held 8 bases outside the gene matches. The CDR3 is 15 residues long. Per germline, CDR1 LNHDA and CDR2 SQIVND (reference sequence). The CDR3 sequence is CASRGPGQVNYGYTF. In DNA form, the CDR3 reads TGTGCCAGTAGGGGCCCGGGACAGGTAAACTATGGCTACACCTTC.

The rearrangement uses TRBV5-1 and TRBJ2-1; D possibly corresponds to TRBD2 (6 bases). Germline V gene lookup returns CDR1 SGHRS and CDR2 YFSETQ. V was pared by 1 base and J by 10 bases, with 15 bases between. This CDR3 contains 14 residues. This CDR3 is CASSLSLLGGEQFF. The CDR3 DNA is TGCGCCAGCAGCTTGTCGTTGTTGGGGGGAGAGCAGTTCTTC.

This rearrangement joins TRBV7-9 to TRBJ1-1; D might be TRBD1 (5 bases). The CDR3 totals 14 residues. V shed 4 bases and J shed 2 bases, with 11 bases lying between them. CDR1 is SEHNR, CDR2 FQNEAQ, per germline (reference sequence). CDR3: CASSSQGTNTEAFF. In nucleotides, the CDR3 is TGTGCCAGCAGCTCGCAGGGTACCAACACTGAAGCTTTCTTT.

As DNA, the CDR3 is TGCGCCAGCAGCTTGCGAGCCAGGGGGGTCACAGATACGCAGTATTTT. Protein sequence: CASSLRARGVTDTQYF. The chain recombines TRBV5-1 with TRBJ2-3; TRBD1 might be the D (7 bases). Per the germline V gene, CDR1 is SGHRS and CDR2 is YFSETQ. The length of the CDR3 is 16 residues. Trimming removed 1 base from V and 2 bases from J, with 14 bases in between.

The CDR3 coding sequence is TGCAGGGCCCCTCAGGGGGGAAGGCAGTACTTC. This sequence encodes CRAPQGGRQYF. This chain connects TRBV20-1 to TRBJ2-5; D is perhaps TRBD1 (7 bases). This CDR3 contains 11 residues. CDR1 and CDR2 (germline): DFQATT, SNEGSKA (reference sequence).

The V gene is TRBV19, the J gene TRBJ2-3; D ambiguous. The CDR3 sequence is 15 residues long. Germline CDR1 LNHDA, CDR2 SQIVND (reference sequence). The ends were cut back, 3 bases at V and 1 base at J, with 11 bases in the middle. The CDR3 sequence: CASSIKVRGTDTQYF. Written as DNA, the CDR3 is TGTGCCAGTAGTATTAAAGTCCGGGGCACAGATACGCAGTATTTT.

This chain uses TRBV28 with TRBJ1-5; 8 bases agree with TRBD1. In germline, CDR1 is MDHEN, CDR2 SYDVKM. Germline trimming cut 9 bases from V and 5 bases from J; bases unmatched to any gene: 15. CDR3 size: 16 residues. CDR3 region: CASGFRGRGGYQPQHF. The DNA for the CDR3 is TGTGCCAGTGGATTCAGGGGGCGGGGGGGGTATCAGCCCCAGCATTTT.

The rearrangement uses TRBV6-1 and TRBJ2-5, with 13 bases that match TRBD2. The DNA end is a closer match to TRBJ2-7, so the J assignment may be wrong. Germline V CDR1 and CDR2: MNHNS, SASEGT. CDR3 length equals 15 residues. CDR3 amino acids: CASSGGTSGIDEQYF. The DNA of the CDR3 is TGTGCCAGCAGTGGCGGGACTAGCGGGATAGACGAGCAGTACTTC.

The CDR3: CASSLSADSAYEQYF. As DNA, the CDR3 is TGTGCCAGCAGCTTATCCGCGGACAGTGCTTACGAGCAGTACTTC. The chain couples TRBV11-3 to TRBJ2-7; tentative D call: TRBD1 (6 bases). CDR1 is SGHNT and CDR2 is YENEEA in the germline V gene. The CDR3 has 15 amino acids. Trimming removed 2 bases from V and 4 bases from J, with 15 bases in between.

This CDR3 is CASSPGSGAGVETQYF. Here the CDR3 DNA reads TGTGCCAGCAGCCCGGGAAGTGGAGCGGGGGTGGAGACCCAGTACTTC. V gene TRBV2 combines with J gene TRBJ2-5; 8 bases line up with TRBD2. Germline lookup yields CDR1 SNHLY and CDR2 FYNNEI. The trim removed 6 bases at V and 5 bases at J, leaving 14 bases unmatched. The CDR3 is 16 residues long. Full variable domain (remainder filled in from reference TRBV2 and TRBJ2-5): EPEVTQTPSHQVTQMGQEVILRCVPISNHLYFYWYRQILGQKVEFLVSFYNNEISEKSEIFDDQFSVERPDGSNFTLKIRSTKLEDSAMYFCASSPGSGAGVETQYFGPGTRLLVL.

This sequence joins TRBV18 and TRBJ2-5; perhaps TRBD1 as D (5 bases). This CDR3 comprises 15 residues. V was pared by 2 bases and J by 5 bases, with 15 bases between. Germline V lookup: CDR1 KGHSH, CDR2 LQKENI. The CDR3 loop is CASSPSGTGRETQYF. CDR3 coding DNA: TGTGCCAGCTCACCAAGTGGTACAGGTCGGGAGACCCAGTACTTC. The entire variable domain, with the rest obtained from reference TRBV18 and TRBJ2-5, is as follows: NAGVMQNPRHLVRRRGQEARLRCSPMKGHSHVYWYRQLPEEGLKFMVYLQKENIIDESGMPKERFSAEFPKEGPSILRIQQVVRGDSAAYFCASSPSGTGRETQYFGPGTRLLVL.

This sequence joins TRBV19 and TRBJ2-1; D perhaps matches TRBD1 (6 bases). This CDR3 is built from 15 residues. Deletions cut 2 bases from V and 0 bases from J, with 8 bases between. Germline-derived CDR1 and CDR2 are LNHDA and SQIVND (reference sequence). The CDR3 loop is CASSIQDSSYNEQFF. CDR3 in DNA: TGTGCCAGTAGTATACAGGACAGCTCCTACAATGAGCAGTTCTTC.

The rearrangement links TRBV28 to TRBJ1-4, with TRBD1 identical over 10 bases. Germline lookup yields CDR1 MDHEN and CDR2 SYDVKM. The CDR3 is 15 residues long. Germline trimming cut 7 bases from V and 5 bases from J; bases unmatched to any gene: 7. In DNA form, the CDR3 reads TGTGCCAGCACCCACGCGGGACAGGGGAATGAAAAACTGTTTTTT. Its translation is CASTHAGQGNEKLFF. The variable domain in full, completed from reference TRBV28 and TRBJ1-4, reads DVKVTQSSRYLVKRTGEKVFLECVQDMDHENMFWYRQDPGLGLRLIYFSYDVKMKEKGDIPEGYSVSREKKERFSLILESASTNQTSMYLCASTHAGQGNEKLFFGSGTQLSVL.

The rearrangement links TRBV4-1 to TRBJ2-5; tentatively, D is TRBD2 (6 bases). Germline CDR1 is MGHRA and CDR2 is YSYEKL. Trimming shortened V by 4 bases and J by 3 bases, and 15 bases separated the two germline ends. The CDR3 has 15 residues. The CDR3, as DNA: TGCGCCAGCAGCCTCATAGGCGGGGCTAAAGAGACCCAGTACTTC. As protein: CASSLIGGAKETQYF.

The rearrangement joins TRBV4-1 to TRBJ1-2, with 10 positions matching TRBD1. The CDR3 loop spans 17 amino acids. After removal of 4 bases from V and 7 bases from J, the junction contained 15 bases not matched to a gene. Looked up from germline, CDR1 is MGHRA and CDR2 is YSYEKL. The CDR3 DNA sequence: TGCGCCAGCAGCCGAGGCCGGGACAGGGGAGCTCTTCTTGGCTACACCTTC. It codes for CASSRGRDRGALLGYTF.

For this clone: The same CDR3 arises from other DNA sequences in this sample as well. This chain uses TRBV6-4 with TRBJ1-2, with 9 bases lining up with TRBD1. This CDR3 contains 18 residues. V was pared by 5 bases and J by 3 bases, with 16 bases of the junction left unmatched. Per the germline V gene, CDR1 is MRHNA and CDR2 is SNTAGT. CDR3 amino acids: CASSQSPGGQGAHYGYTF. CDR3 coding DNA: TGTGCCAGCAGTCAATCCCCTGGGGGACAGGGTGCCCACTATGGCTACACCTTC.

The V and J genes are TRBV7-5 and TRBJ2-5; TRBD2, as called in the table, went unchecked against the DNA. TRBV7-5 is shown as a pseudogene. The CDR3 runs to 16 residues. For the CDR3, the DNA is TGTGCCAGAAGCTTAGGACTAGCGGCGTTCGGGGAGACCCAGTACTTC. Translated, it gives CARSLGLAAFGETQYF.

This chain connects TRBV6-5 to TRBJ2-7, with D possibly matching TRBD2 (5 bases). Trimming removed 0 bases from V and 7 bases from J, with 13 bases in between. Germline values: CDR1 MNHEY, CDR2 SVGAGI. CDR3 length equals 14 residues. The CDR3 DNA sequence: TGTGCCAGCAGTTACTCGAGAAGCGGAAAAGAGCAGTACTTC. Protein: CASSYSRSGKEQYF.

As for this clone: Additional DNA sequences in this sample encode the identical CDR3. This chain joins TRBV9 and TRBJ2-7, with a weak D call TRBD2 (5 bases). The CDR3 consists of 12 residues. Per the germline V gene, CDR1 is SGDLS and CDR2 is YYNGEE. Trimming took off 0 bases at V and 6 bases at J, with 7 bases between the two ends. The CDR3 nucleotides read TGTGCCAGCAGCGTAGTAGGAGGCGAGCAGTACTTC. The encoded protein is CASSVVGGEQYF.

The chain joins TRBV5-4 to TRBJ2-5, with 8 bases matching TRBD2. The CDR3 extends over 14 amino acids. Germline V gene data show CDR1 as SGHNT and CDR2 as YYREEE (reference sequence). Trimming cost V 4 bases and J 2 bases; bases outside gene matches: 4. For the CDR3, the DNA is TGTGCCAGCAGCGGGACTAGACGACAAGAGACCCAGTACTTC. Translated, it gives CASSGTRRQETQYF.